A selection of T cell receptor beta chains follows, all from one sample in a study of somatic mutations in cytotoxic T cells in rheumatoid arthritis. Libraries were prepared by immunoSEQ multiplex PCR; TCRdb keeps only in-frame clonotypes and omits some of them. The data show some 20,000 clones, around 81% seen once. Material for sequencing was CD8+ T cells sorted from blood. These TCRs come from an adult with rheumatoid arthritis. The CDR3 runs from the conserved cysteine through the conserved F or W. D genes are given only for firm matches. The size of a clone is reported for some rows only, either as once, few or many, or as a class for expanded clones.

D,size,V,J,DNA,CDR3
NA,NA,TRBV9,TRBJ2-1,TGTGCCAGCAGCGTAGCGGCGGGGTACAATGAGCAGTTCTTC,CASSVAAGYNEQFF
TRBD1,NA,TRBV27,TRBJ1-1,TGTGCCAGCAGTTTATCTGGCAGGGGGACTGAAGCTTTCTTT,CASSLSGRGTEAFF
TRBD2,NA,TRBV30,TRBJ2-7,TGTGCCTGGAGTGTACTAGCGGGACGCGAGCAGTACTTC,CAWSVLAGREQYF
NA,NA,TRBV2,TRBJ1-1,TGTGCCAGCAGTGATGGGCCCCTACCGCCTGAAGCTTTCTTT,CASSDGPLPPEAFF
NA,NA,TRBV7-9,TRBJ1-1,TGTGCCAGCAGCTCCGGGAGCATGAACACTGAAGCTTTCTTT,CASSSGSMNTEAFF
TRBD1,NA,TRBV9,TRBJ2-1,TGTGCCAGCAGTTCGACAGGGGCCTACAATGAGCAGTTCTTC,CASSSTGAYNEQFF
NA,few,TRBV11-2,TRBJ2-7,TGTGCCAGCAGCTTCACCGACGGGGCCTACGAGCAGTACTTC,CASSFTDGAYEQYF
TRBD2,NA,TRBV25-1,TRBJ2-3,TGTGCCAGCGTAGGACTAGCGGAACCCCGGGGAGATACGCAGTATTTT,CASVGLAEPRGDTQYF
NA,NA,TRBV15,TRBJ2-5,TGTGCCACCAGCAGAGTCCGACGGGGTCCAGAGACCCAGTACTTC,CATSRVRRGPETQYF
NA,NA,TRBV11-1,TRBJ2-3,TGTGCCAGCAGCTTAGCGACGGGATGGGTGACAGATACGCAGTATTTT,CASSLATGWVTDTQYF
NA,NA,TRBV18,TRBJ1-1,TGTGCCAGCTCAGCCAGGACTTCTCCCGATGAAGCTTTCTTT,CASSARTSPDEAFF
NA,NA,TRBV9,TRBJ2-3,TGTGCCAGCAGCACCCCCCTAGAGGGGACGGGGCTAGATACGCAGTATTTT,CASSTPLEGTGLDTQYF
NA,few,TRBV4-2,TRBJ2-7,TGTGCCAGCAGTGAGACTCTGAACGGCGAGCAGTACTTC,CASSETLNGEQYF
NA,NA,TRBV6-1,TRBJ2-2,TGTGCCAGCAGTGACTTTGTTTGGGGGGCCGAAAGGACCGGGGAGCTGTTTTTT,CASSDFVWGAERTGELFF
TRBD1,NA,TRBV19,TRBJ2-3,TGTGCCAGTAGTAAATCCGGGACAGTAGATACGCAGTATTTT,CASSKSGTVDTQYF
NA,NA,TRBV7-9,TRBJ2-5,TGTGCCAGCAGCACCCCCCTTGGAGAGACCCAGTACTTC,CASSTPLGETQYF
TRBD1,NA,TRBV7-8,TRBJ1-2,TGTGCCAGCAGCTCACGGACAGGGAGGGATGGCTACACCTTC,CASSSRTGRDGYTF
NA,NA,TRBV6-5,TRBJ1-5,TGTGCCAGCAGTGGCAATCAGCCCCAGCATTTT,CASSGNQPQHF
TRBD2,NA,TRBV5-1,TRBJ2-2,TGCGCCAGCAGCTTGGCACTAGCGAGTCCCGGGGAGCTGTTTTTT,CASSLALASPGELFF
TRBD1,few,TRBV6-1,TRBJ1-6,TGTGCCAGCAGTGATAACAGGGGTGGGTATTCACCCCTCCACTTT,CASSDNRGGYSPLHF
NA,NA,TRBV4-2,TRBJ2-3,TGTGCCAGCAGCCAAGGGGTGGTTACGCAGTATTTT,CASSQGVVTQYF
TRBD2,NA,TRBV27,TRBJ2-5,TGTGCCAGCAGTCTAAGCGGGAGAGTTTGGGAGACCCAGTACTTC,CASSLSGRVWETQYF
TRBD2,NA,TRBV13,TRBJ2-1,TGTGCCAGCAGCTCCAGATTAGCGGGAGCAACCTACAATGAGCAGTTCTTC,CASSSRLAGATYNEQFF
NA,once,TRBV9,TRBJ1-4,TGTGCCAGCAGCGCCCCGGGGGGGGCGACTGAAAAACTGTTTTTT,CASSAPGGATEKLFF
NA,medium-sized,TRBV5-1,TRBJ2-7,TGCGCCAGCAGCTGGGACAAGACCTACGAGCAGTACTTC,CASSWDKTYEQYF
TRBD1,NA,TRBV29-1,TRBJ2-2,TGCAGCGTTGGGACAGGCAACACCGGGGAGCTGTTTTTT,CSVGTGNTGELFF
NA,NA,TRBV9,TRBJ1-2,TGTGCCAGCAGCGGAACAAATGGCTACACCTTC,CASSGTNGYTF
NA,NA,TRBV11-2,TRBJ1-4,TGTGCCAGCAGCTTAGTTGGTGAAAAACTGTTTTTT,CASSLVGEKLFF
NA,few,TRBV19,TRBJ1-2,TGTGCCAGTAGTATGGTGGGATTCTATGGCTACACCTTC,CASSMVGFYGYTF
NA,NA,TRBV9,TRBJ2-1,TGTGCCAGCAGCGTAGGAGTAAATGAGCAGTTCTTC,CASSVGVNEQFF
TRBD2,NA,TRBV2,TRBJ2-1,TGTGCCAGCAGTGGACTAGCGGGGGGGTACAATGAGCAGTTCTTC,CASSGLAGGYNEQFF
NA,NA,TRBV28,TRBJ2-7,TGTGCCAGCTCGGGAGATTTCGAGCAGTACTTC,CASSGDFEQYF
NA,NA,TRBV9,TRBJ2-1,TGTGCCAGCAGCGTAGCGTCTAGTTGGGAGCAGTTCTTC,CASSVASSWEQFF
TRBD2,once,TRBV7-9,TRBJ2-7,TGTGCCAGCAGCTCCTCTAGCGGAACTTCCTACGAGCAGTACTTC,CASSSSSGTSYEQYF
NA,NA,TRBV21-1,TRBJ1-2,TGTGCCAGCAGCAAAGTCGGGACAGAAGATCCTAACTACACCTTC,CASSKVGTEDPNYTF
TRBD2,NA,TRBV18,TRBJ2-4,TGTGCCAGCTCACCAGCGGGAGGAGACATTCAGTACTTC,CASSPAGGDIQYF
TRBD2,NA,TRBV9,TRBJ2-3,TGTGCCAGCAGCTCGGGACTAGCGGACACAGATACGCAGTATTTT,CASSSGLADTDTQYF
NA,NA,TRBV13,TRBJ2-5,TGTGCCAGCAGCTTAGGCCTCGGCGCGGAGACCCAGTACTTC,CASSLGLGAETQYF
TRBD2,NA,TRBV6-5,TRBJ2-7,TGTGCCACGAACCGGAGGGCGGGAGATTGGCACGAGCAGTACTTC,CATNRRAGDWHEQYF
NA,NA,TRBV6-5,TRBJ2-3,TGTGCCACCGTCCGTTCGGATACGCAGTATTTT,CATVRSDTQYF
TRBD1,NA,TRBV28,TRBJ1-1,TGTGCCAGCAGGCTCGAGGGGGCGGAGGCTTTCTTT,CASRLEGAEAFF
NA,NA,TRBV13,TRBJ1-6,TGTGCCAGCAGCTTAAGTAATTCACCCCTCCACTTT,CASSLSNSPLHF
TRBD1,NA,TRBV7-2,TRBJ1-2,TGTGCCAGCAGCTATACAGGGGACTATGGCTACACCTTC,CASSYTGDYGYTF
TRBD2,NA,TRBV6-1,TRBJ2-3,TGTGCCAGCCCTGGACTAGCTTCAGATACGCAGTATTTT,CASPGLASDTQYF
TRBD2,NA,TRBV4-1,TRBJ2-1,TGCGCCAGCAGCCAAGTCGGGCGGGAGTTTGTCAATGAGCAGTTCTTC,CASSQVGREFVNEQFF
NA,NA,TRBV6-6,TRBJ1-5,TGTGCCAGCAGTTACGTCTTCCCCCGGGAGCCCCAGCATTTT,CASSYVFPREPQHF
NA,NA,TRBV13,TRBJ2-7,TGTGCCAGCAGCCCCGGGCAGGGGCCTACCTACGAGCAGTACTTC,CASSPGQGPTYEQYF
TRBD2,once,TRBV29-1,TRBJ2-1,TGCAGCGTTGAAGTCACTAGCGAGCCCAATGAGCAGTTCTTC,CSVEVTSEPNEQFF
NA,NA,TRBV7-2,TRBJ2-7,TGTGCCAGCAGCGCCCCCTACGAGCAGTACTTC,CASSAPYEQYF
TRBD1,NA,TRBV5-6,TRBJ1-2,TGTGCCAGCAGCTTGGGTCGGGGACAGGCGATGCGCGGAGGCTACACCTTC,CASSLGRGQAMRGGYTF